These 9 T cell receptor beta chains originate from one sample sequenced in a study of blood T cell repertoires in COVID-19. Generated by immunoSEQ multiplex PCR, the TCRdb table keeps only in-frame clones and is missing some. The sample lists more than 80,000 clones, around nine tenths occurring once. The specimen was peripheral blood. The receptors derive from a woman in her fifties or sixties with COVID-19, enrolled during active disease.

V gene TRBV4-2 combines with J gene TRBJ2-2; unclear D gene. The V gene's germline CDR1 is LGHNA and CDR2 YNFKEQ. Trimming pared 1 base from V and 6 bases from J, leaving 9 bases between. The CDR3 runs to 14 residues. The CDR3 sequence: CASSQVRLPGELFF. CDR3 coding DNA: TGTGCCAGCAGCCAAGTGAGACTCCCCGGGGAGCTGTTTTTT.

The chain combines TRBV10-3 with TRBJ2-5, with TRBD1 matching over 8 bases. This CDR3 is built from 13 residues. Germline V gives CDR1 ENHRY, CDR2 SYGVKD. Losses at the gene ends were 6 bases for V and 5 bases for J; bases not matched to a gene: 5. CDR3 in DNA: TGTGCCATCAGAGAAGACAGGGGTGAGACCCAGTACTTC. Its translation: CAIREDRGETQYF.

CDR3 loop: CASSEGRGTNYGYTF. The CDR3 bases are TGTGCCAGCAGTGAAGGGCGGGGGACTAACTATGGCTACACCTTC. The V gene is TRBV6-1, the J gene TRBJ1-2, with D possibly matching TRBD1 (5 bases). Germline CDR1 is MNHNS and CDR2 is SASEGT. Trimming cost V 1 base and J 0 bases, with 9 bases left between them. The CDR3 consists of 15 residues.

The gene calls are TRBV7-3 and TRBJ1-1; D possibly corresponds to TRBD1 (6 bases). Trimming removed 5 bases from V and 0 bases from J, with 16 bases in between. From germline, CDR1 is SGHTA and CDR2 FQGTGA. The CDR3 loop spans 16 amino acids. CDR3 sequence reads: CASSAHAGTLNTEAFF. The CDR3 bases are TGTGCCAGCAGCGCTCACGCCGGGACACTGAACACTGAAGCTTTCTTT.

This sequence joins TRBV10-1 and TRBJ2-1; 8 bases align to TRBD2. The CDR3 totals 15 residues. CDR1 and CDR2 from the germline V gene are WNHNN and SYGVQD (reference sequence). The junction had 7 bases not matched to a gene; V was cut back by 2 bases and J by 7 bases. The CDR3 coding sequence is TGCGCCAGCAGTGAGGGGTGGGCTAGCGGGAATGAGCAGTTCTTC. It encodes CASSEGWASGNEQFF.

The genes are TRBV19 and TRBJ1-2, with 9 bases lining up with TRBD1. CDR1 and CDR2 (germline): LNHDA, SQIVND (reference sequence). The CDR3 totals 13 residues. V shed 3 bases, J shed 8 bases, and the junction held 4 bases outside the gene matches. The CDR3 DNA is TGTGCCAGTAGTATCGGACAGGGGCTAGGCTACACCTTC. The encoded protein is CASSIGQGLGYTF. The full variable domain, in which reference TRBV19 and TRBJ1-2 provide the parts outside the CDR3, is DGGITQSPKYLFRKEGQNVTLSCEQNLNHDAMYWYRQDPGQGLRLIYYSQIVNDFQKGDIAEGYSVSREKKESFPLTVTSAQKNPTAFYLCASSIGQGLGYTFGSGTRLTVV.

The CDR3 region has the DNA TGTGCCAGCAGGGCCAATCAGACACAGCAAGAGACCCAGTACTTC. Amino acid sequence: CASRANQTQQETQYF. The V gene is TRBV21-1, the J gene TRBJ2-5; TRBD1 is taken as the D call from the table, unchecked against the DNA. TRBV21-1 is shown as a pseudogene. The CDR3 extends over 15 amino acids.

The chain recombines TRBV5-1 with TRBJ2-3; 10 nucleotides line up with TRBD2. CDR1 SGHRS and CDR2 YFSETQ come from the germline V gene. The length of the CDR3 is 15 residues. V trimming: 3 bases; J trimming: 0 bases; junction bases outside the gene matches: 1. DNA of the CDR3: TGCGCCAGCAGCTGGACTAGCGGCAGCACAGATACGCAGTATTTT. Translating gives CASSWTSGSTDTQYF.

V is TRBV24-1 and J is TRBJ2-2; 7 bases fit TRBD1. Losses at the gene ends were 7 bases for V and 3 bases for J; bases not matched to a gene: 10. Germline V CDR1 and CDR2: KGHDR, SFDVKD. This CDR3 is built from 16 residues. The CDR3 region is CATRDPRQGDTGELFF. The CDR3 DNA reads TGTGCCACCAGGGACCCAAGACAGGGAGACACCGGGGAGCTGTTTTTT.